Listed below are T cell receptor beta chains from one sample, sequenced in a study of blood T cell repertoires in COVID-19. Sequencing was performed with immunoSEQ multiplex PCR; in TCRdb, only in-frame clones are kept and a portion is missing. The profile shows around 160,000 clones, about 90% of them singletons. What was sequenced was peripheral blood. These receptors all stem from a human donor in a cohort sampled during active COVID-19. Both conserved end residues are part of each CDR3. Each record gives: V gene, D gene, J gene, clone size, CDR3 DNA, CDR3 protein. D genes are given only for firm matches. Part of the rows lack a size; the others show once, few, many or a class for expanded clones.

TRBV7-9	.	TRBJ2-2	.	TGTGCACTGCCTCGACACGAGGGGAACACCGGGGAGCTGTTTTTT	CALPRHEGNTGELFF
TRBV2	.	TRBJ2-7	.	TGTGCCAGCAGTGAATTAAGGGGGACGAGCTCCTACGAGCAGTACTTC	CASSELRGTSSYEQYF
TRBV5-1	.	TRBJ1-1	.	TGCGCCAGCAGCTGGGGACACGGGGTTGACACTGAAGCTTTCTTT	CASSWGHGVDTEAFF
TRBV2	.	TRBJ1-6	few	TGTGCCAGCAGGGTACAGTTCACGAGGGATTCACCCCTCCACTTT	CASRVQFTRDSPLHF
TRBV4-1	TRBD2	TRBJ2-3	.	TGCGCCAGCAGCCAAGGGTGGCGGGGGGGCCTGGAATCAGATACGCAGTATTTT	CASSQGWRGGLESDTQYF
TRBV7-3	.	TRBJ2-5	.	TGTGCCAGCAGCTCCCAGGGACTCCCAGGAGAGACCCAGTACTTC	CASSSQGLPGETQYF
TRBV28	.	TRBJ1-2	.	TGTGCCAGCAGTTTTTCGGGGGAGGGCTACACCTTC	CASSFSGEGYTF
TRBV6-5	TRBD1	TRBJ1-2	.	TGTGCCAGCAGTTCGCCGGGACAGGGGACCTATGGCTACACCTTC	CASSSPGQGTYGYTF
TRBV6-2/TRBV6-3	TRBD1	TRBJ1-2	.	TGTGCCAGCAGTTACCCAGGGACAGTGAATGGCTACACCTTC	CASSYPGTVNGYTF
TRBV5-1	TRBD1	TRBJ1-5	.	TGCGCCAGTAGGACAGGAGCAAATCAGCCCCAGCATTTT	CASRTGANQPQHF
TRBV27	TRBD2	TRBJ2-7	.	TGTGCCAGCAGCTCTGCCACCTTTGGGGGGCTAGCGGGAGTTAGGGCCTACGAGCAGTACTTC	CASSSATFGGLAGVRAYEQYF
TRBV30	.	TRBJ1-1	.	TGTGCCTGGAGTGTAGTCAGGTCCACTGAAGCTTTCTTT	CAWSVVRSTEAFF
TRBV7-6	.	TRBJ2-6	once	TGTGCCAGCAGCTTAATGGGCCCGGGAGGGGCCAACGTCCTGACTTTC	CASSLMGPGGANVLTF
TRBV9	.	TRBJ1-5	.	TGTGCCAGCAGCGGCAGGGATGGCAATCAGCCCCAGCATTTT	CASSGRDGNQPQHF